Shown below are 23 T cell receptor beta chains from a single sample sequenced in a study of T cells in Graves' hyperthyroidism and ophthalmopathy. Authors of the study amplified TCR beta CDR3 regions from RNA transcripts. The study used the HTBI primer set for a first-round RT-PCR of the TCR CDR3. TCRdb itself ran the multiplex PCR reads through MiXCR, one entry per CDR3 protein. The data show nearly 600,000 distinct CDR3 sequences, 11% to 15% seen once. Source material: blood. The receptors here all came from a woman under 40 with Graves' hyperthyroidism that later progressed to Graves' ophthalmopathy.

This clonotype was seen ten or more times. The rearrangement uses TRBV5-1 and TRBJ2-7; either TRBD1 or TRBD2 may supply D (5 bases each). This CDR3 contains 16 residues. Germline CDR1 SGHRS, CDR2 YFSETQ. Trimming left V 1 base short and J 1 base short, with 15 bases between. In DNA form, the CDR3 reads TGCGCCAGCAGCTTGTTCGCACCCGAGGGGTCCTACGAGCAGTACTTC. Amino acid sequence: CASSLFAPEGSYEQYF.

This clonotype was seen repeatedly, ten times or more. V gene TRBV5-5 combines with J gene TRBJ1-4; maybe TRBD1 (5 bases). V gave up 3 bases and J gave up 5 bases, with 17 bases separating them. The CDR3 consists of 16 residues. Germline V gene data show CDR1 as SGHKS and CDR2 as YYEKEE (reference sequence). The DNA of the CDR3 is TGTGCCAGCAGCTCAAGCCCCGGGACGGTGAATGAAAAACTGTTTTTT. Translated, it gives CASSSSPGTVNEKLFF.

This clonotype was seen repeatedly, ten times or more. This sequence joins TRBV28 and TRBJ2-3; 10 nucleotides match TRBD2. This CDR3 is 16 amino acids long. Germline CDR1 is MDHEN and CDR2 is SYDVKM. The V gene end was trimmed by 5 bases and the J gene end by 4 bases; junction bases not matched to a gene: 9. CDR3 sequence (DNA): TGTGCCAGCAGTCAAGCCGGGACTAGCGTCGCAGATACGCAGTATTTT. Its translation: CASSQAGTSVADTQYF.

This clonotype was observed at least ten times. CDR3 sequence: CASNKGLDTEAFF. Written as DNA, the CDR3 is TGTGCCAGCAACAAGGGCCTGGACACTGAAGCTTTCTTT. The rearrangement links TRBV2 to TRBJ1-1, with D uncertain. Germline CDR1 is SNHLY and CDR2 is FYNNEI. The CDR3 consists of 13 residues. Between the trimmed V and J ends, which lost 7 bases and 3 bases, there was a span of 12 bases.

The rearrangement uses TRBV4-2 and TRBJ1-5, with D unclear. This CDR3 comprises 16 residues. V lost 1 base to trimming and J lost 2 bases, with 12 bases between them. Germline CDR1 and CDR2: LGHNA and YNFKEQ. Here the CDR3 reads CASSQGRDFGNQPQHF. Here the CDR3 DNA reads TGTGCCAGCAGCCAAGGTAGGGATTTCGGCAATCAGCCCCAGCATTTT.

This clonotype was counted once. This chain joins TRBV18 and TRBJ2-3, with TRBD2 matching 10 bases. The V gene end was trimmed by 3 bases and the J gene end by 8 bases; junction bases not matched to a gene: 11. The length of the CDR3 is 16 residues. CDR1 and CDR2 (germline): KGHSH, LQKENI. The CDR3, as DNA: TGTGCCAGCTCACCTCTAGCGGGAGCGGCAAAGACTACGCAGTATTTT. Translating it yields CASSPLAGAAKTTQYF.

This clonotype was seen at least ten times. V gene TRBV29-1 combines with J gene TRBJ2-3, with TRBD2 matching 9 bases. There are 15 residues in the CDR3. CDR1 SQVTM and CDR2 ANQGSEA come from the germline V gene. V dropped 7 bases and J dropped 0; count of bases not matched to a gene: 8. The CDR3 is CSAGAGGYSTDTQYF. As DNA, the CDR3 is TGCAGCGCTGGGGCGGGAGGGTACAGCACAGATACGCAGTATTTT.

This clonotype was counted at least ten times. The chain carries TRBV7-9 and TRBJ2-7; TRBD2 might be the D (6 bases). Germline lookup yields CDR1 SEHNR and CDR2 FQNEAQ (reference sequence). The CDR3 sequence is 16 residues long. V was cut by 3 bases and J by 3 bases, with 18 bases left in between. CDR3: CASSFKEGGGLYEQYF. The CDR3 DNA is TGTGCCAGCAGCTTTAAAGAGGGAGGCGGTCTCTACGAGCAGTACTTC.

There are many counts of this clonotype. The chain carries TRBV2 and TRBJ2-7; 8 nucleotides match TRBD2. The CDR3 contains 13 residues. V shed 8 bases, J shed 3 bases, and the junction held 6 bases outside the gene matches. Germline CDR1 is SNHLY and CDR2 is FYNNEI. The CDR3 coding sequence is TGTGCCAGCTCTAAGCGGGAGATCTACGAGCAGTACTTC. Its translation is CASSKREIYEQYF.

At least ten counts were recorded for this clonotype. The chain uses TRBV7-2 and TRBJ1-2; the D is unclear. The V gene's germline CDR1 is SGHTA and CDR2 FQGNSA. The V end lost 1 base, the J end lost 4 bases, and 13 bases lay between the germline ends. CDR3 size: 15 residues. The CDR3 DNA sequence: TGTGCCAGCAGCTTAGAGGGCGGAAGTTTCTATGGCTACACCTTC. It codes for CASSLEGGSFYGYTF.

This clonotype was counted ten times or more. The chain is built from TRBV30 and TRBJ2-3, with TRBD2 as a possible D gene (8 bases). V lost 3 bases and J 3 bases, leaving 25 bases between the germline ends. This CDR3 contains 18 residues. The germline CDR1 and CDR2 sequences are GTSNPN and SVGIG (reference sequence). CDR3 coding DNA: TGTGCCTGGAGGGAATCAGGGGGACTAGTCACTCCTACAGATACGCAGTATTTT. Translation: CAWRESGGLVTPTDTQYF.

This clonotype was seen repeatedly, ten times or more. The chain combines TRBV28 with TRBJ1-5; TRBD1 is a possible D gene (6 bases). V dropped 6 bases and J dropped 7 bases, with 10 bases sitting between them. This CDR3 has 12 amino acids. Germline V gives CDR1 MDHEN, CDR2 SYDVKM. The CDR3 protein is CASRLGGQPQHF. Written as DNA, the CDR3 is TGTGCCAGCAGACTAGGGGGACAGCCCCAGCATTTT.

This clonotype showed up many times. The V gene is TRBV9, the J gene TRBJ1-2, with 7 bases fitting TRBD1. Trimming cost V 0 bases and J 6 bases; bases outside gene matches: 5. Germline assignment: CDR1 SGDLS and CDR2 YYNGEE. The length of the CDR3 is 14 residues. In nucleotides, the CDR3 is TGTGCCAGCAGCGTAGGAGGGACAGCCGATGGCTACACCTTC. Protein: CASSVGGTADGYTF.

This clonotype has ten or more counts. The chain couples TRBV7-9 to TRBJ2-2; no clear D. The germline V gene has CDR1 SEHNR and CDR2 FQNEAQ (reference sequence). Trimming took off 4 bases at V and 6 bases at J, with 3 bases between the two ends. The length of the CDR3 is 11 residues. This CDR3 is CASSSPGELFF. The DNA for the CDR3 is TGTGCCAGCAGCTCACCCGGGGAGCTGTTTTTT.

For this clonotype: A read error may be the cause here, since a much bigger clone is one base away. The chain employs TRBV28 and TRBJ2-7; D may correspond to TRBD1 or TRBD2 (5 bases each). The CDR3 consists of 15 residues. CDR1 and CDR2 from the germline V gene are MDHEN and SYDVKM. V was trimmed by 6 bases and J by 6 bases, leaving 21 bases between them. CDR3 residues: CASSLGTLLSGEQYF. Written as DNA, the CDR3 is TGTGCCAGCAGCCTCGGGACCCTCCTTTCGGGCGAGCAGTACTTC.

The rearrangement uses TRBV13 and TRBJ2-1; no clear D gene. Trimming left V 3 bases short and J 7 bases short, with 7 bases between. This CDR3 contains 12 residues. Germline V gene lookup returns CDR1 PRHDT and CDR2 FYEKMQ (reference sequence). In DNA, the CDR3 is TGTGCCAGCAGCTTTATCGGGAATGAGCAGTTCTTC. Its protein product is CASSFIGNEQFF.

This clonotype came up a few times. The CDR3 region is CASSVAPKRETQYF. DNA of the CDR3: TGTGCCAGCAGCGTAGCTCCAAAACGCGAGACCCAGTACTTC. J is TRBJ2-5 and V is TRBV9; the D is unclear. The length of the CDR3 is 14 residues. The germline V gene encodes CDR1 SGDLS and CDR2 YYNGEE. Trimming cost V 0 bases and J 5 bases, with 11 bases left between them. Drawing the rest from reference TRBV9 and TRBJ2-5, the complete variable domain is DSGVTQTPKHLITATGQRVTLRCSPRSGDLSVYWYQQSLDQGLQFLIQYYNGEERAKGNILERFSAQQFPDLHSELNLSSLELGDSALYFCASSVAPKRETQYFGPGTRLLVL.

This chain links TRBV6-1 with TRBJ1-2, with no clear D. The CDR3 is made up of 16 amino acids. CDR1 is MNHNS, CDR2 SASEGT, per germline. Between the trimmed V and J ends, which lost 6 bases and 8 bases, there was a span of 25 bases. Here the CDR3 reads CASSLPQASPEGGYTF. CDR3 nucleotide sequence: TGTGCCAGCAGCCTTCCCCAAGCTTCACCAGAAGGAGGCTACACCTTC.

This clonotype has ten or more counts. The gene calls are TRBV6-1 and TRBJ2-5; TRBD1 aligns across 8 bases. There are 15 residues in the CDR3. With 8 bases clipped from V and 3 bases from J, the junction kept 11 bases outside the gene matches. The V gene's germline CDR1 is MNHNS and CDR2 SASEGT. The CDR3 nucleotides are TGTGCCAGCGGCCACCCGGACAGGGTGAAAGAGACCCAGTACTTC. Protein sequence: CASGHPDRVKETQYF.

This clonotype was counted a few times. The chain employs TRBV5-4 and TRBJ2-7; 11 nucleotides align to TRBD2. The length of the CDR3 is 14 residues. Trimming cost V 2 bases and J 5 bases; bases outside gene matches: 3. From germline, CDR1 is SGHNT and CDR2 YYREEE (reference sequence). This CDR3 reads CASSFTSGSDEQYF. Written as DNA, the CDR3 is TGTGCCAGCAGCTTTACTAGCGGGAGCGACGAGCAGTACTTC.

This clonotype was seen a few times. This chain uses TRBV30 with TRBJ1-5; 7 nucleotides agree with TRBD1. Looked up from germline, CDR1 is GTSNPN and CDR2 is SVGIG (reference sequence). V gave up 4 bases and J gave up 2 bases; unmatched junction bases: 2. There are 13 residues in the CDR3. CDR3 in amino acids: CAWNRGGNQPQHF. CDR3 sequence (DNA): TGTGCCTGGAACAGGGGTGGCAATCAGCCCCAGCATTTT.

This clonotype has a count of ten or more. This chain links TRBV5-1 with TRBJ1-2; 7 bases agree with TRBD1. Germline values: CDR1 SGHRS, CDR2 YFSETQ. V trimming: 4 bases; J trimming: 5 bases; junction bases outside the gene matches: 8. This CDR3 has 14 amino acids. The CDR3 reads CASSGGDSRYGYTF. The DNA for the CDR3 is TGCGCCAGCAGCGGAGGGGACAGCAGATATGGCTACACCTTC.

A word on this clonotype: A read error may explain this, as a much larger clone is one base away. This chain uses TRBV28 with TRBJ1-6, with D perhaps matching TRBD1 (5 bases). The V end lost 7 bases, the J end lost 9 bases, and 19 bases lay between the germline ends. The CDR3 sequence is 15 residues long. Germline V gene sequence: CDR1 MDHEN, CDR2 SYDVKM. The chain's CDR3 is CASKGRDGGISPLHF. DNA of the CDR3: TGTGCCAGCAAGGGGAGGGACGGGGGAATTTCACCCCTCCACTTT.